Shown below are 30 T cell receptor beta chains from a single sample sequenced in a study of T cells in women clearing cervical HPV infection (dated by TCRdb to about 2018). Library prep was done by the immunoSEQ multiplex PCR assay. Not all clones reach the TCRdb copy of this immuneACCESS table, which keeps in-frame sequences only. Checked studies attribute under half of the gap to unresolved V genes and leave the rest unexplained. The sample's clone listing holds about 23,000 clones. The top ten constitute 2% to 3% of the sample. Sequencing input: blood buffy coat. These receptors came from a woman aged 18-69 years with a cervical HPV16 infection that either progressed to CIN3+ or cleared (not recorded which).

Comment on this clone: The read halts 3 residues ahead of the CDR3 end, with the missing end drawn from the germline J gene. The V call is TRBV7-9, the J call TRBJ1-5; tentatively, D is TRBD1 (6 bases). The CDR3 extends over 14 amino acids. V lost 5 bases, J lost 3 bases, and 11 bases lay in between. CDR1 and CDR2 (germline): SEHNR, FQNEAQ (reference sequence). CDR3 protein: CASSPRDINQPQHF. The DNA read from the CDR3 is TGTGCCAGCAGCCCCCGGGACATCAATCAGCCC.

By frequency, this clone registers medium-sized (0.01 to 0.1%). The CDR3 is CASSIQGIYNEQFF. CDR3 bases read: TGTGCCAGCAGTATACAGGGTATCTACAATGAG. The chain carries TRBV2 and TRBJ2-1, with TRBD1 as a possible D gene (6 bases). The read ends 3 residues early relative to the CDR3; the germline J gene fills the gap. The V and J ends lost 5 bases and 3 bases respectively, with 11 bases between them. Per germline, CDR1 SNHLY and CDR2 FYNNEI. The CDR3 loop spans 14 amino acids. Combining the CDR3 with reference TRBV2 and TRBJ2-1 gives the whole variable domain EPEVTQTPSHQVTQMGQEVILRCVPISNHLYFYWYRQILGQKVEFLVSFYNNEISEKSEIFDDQFSVERPDGSNFTLKIRSTKLEDSAMYFCASSIQGIYNEQFFGPGTRLTVL.

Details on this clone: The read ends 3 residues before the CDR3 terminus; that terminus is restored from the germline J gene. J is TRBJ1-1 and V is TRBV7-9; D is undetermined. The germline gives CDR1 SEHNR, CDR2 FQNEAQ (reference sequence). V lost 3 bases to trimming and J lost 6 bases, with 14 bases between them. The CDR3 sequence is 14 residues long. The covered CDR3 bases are TGTGCCAGCAGCTTCGCGGGGAAAGCGGCTGAA. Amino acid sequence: CASSFAGKAAE. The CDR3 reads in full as CASSFAGKAAEAFF.

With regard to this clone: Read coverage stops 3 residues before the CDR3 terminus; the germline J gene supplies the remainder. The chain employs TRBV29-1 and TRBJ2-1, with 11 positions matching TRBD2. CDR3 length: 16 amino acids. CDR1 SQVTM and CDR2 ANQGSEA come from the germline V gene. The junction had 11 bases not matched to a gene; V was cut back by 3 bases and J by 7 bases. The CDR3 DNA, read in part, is TGCAGCGTTGATGGGTCACTAGCGGGAGTTTGGAATGAG. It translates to CSVDGSLAGVWNE. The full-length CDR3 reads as CSVDGSLAGVWNEQFF.

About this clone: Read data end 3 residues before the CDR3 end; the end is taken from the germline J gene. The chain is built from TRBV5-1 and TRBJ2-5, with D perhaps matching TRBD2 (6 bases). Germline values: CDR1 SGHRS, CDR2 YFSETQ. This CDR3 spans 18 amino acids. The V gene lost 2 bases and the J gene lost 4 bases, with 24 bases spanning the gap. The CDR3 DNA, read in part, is TGCGCCAGCAGCTTTAGGGGCCCCGGGGGTCGAGTTGGAGAGACC. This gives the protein CASSFRGPGGRVGET. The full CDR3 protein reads CASSFRGPGGRVGETQYF.

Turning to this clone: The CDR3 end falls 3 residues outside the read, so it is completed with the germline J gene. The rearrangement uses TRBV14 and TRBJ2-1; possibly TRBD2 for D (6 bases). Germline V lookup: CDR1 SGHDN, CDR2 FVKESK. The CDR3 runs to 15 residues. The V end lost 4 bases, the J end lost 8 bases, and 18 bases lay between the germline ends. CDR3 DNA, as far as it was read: TGTGCCAGCAGCCCATGGACTACAGCGCGGGATGAG. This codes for CASSPWTTARDE. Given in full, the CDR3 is CASSPWTTARDEQFF.

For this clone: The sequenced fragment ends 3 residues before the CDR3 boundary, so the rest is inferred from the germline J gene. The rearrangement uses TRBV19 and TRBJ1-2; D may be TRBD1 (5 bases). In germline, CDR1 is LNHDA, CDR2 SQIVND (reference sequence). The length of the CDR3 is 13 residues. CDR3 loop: CASSIAAGSDYTF. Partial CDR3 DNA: TGTGCCAGTAGTATAGCGGCAGGGAGCGAC.

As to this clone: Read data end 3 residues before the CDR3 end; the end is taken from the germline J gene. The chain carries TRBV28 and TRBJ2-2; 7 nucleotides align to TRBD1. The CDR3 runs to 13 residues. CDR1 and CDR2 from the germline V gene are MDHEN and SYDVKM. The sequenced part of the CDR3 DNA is TGTGCCAGCAGTGACAGGGTGTATTCACCG. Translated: CASSDRVYSP. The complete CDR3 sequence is CASSDRVYSPLFF.

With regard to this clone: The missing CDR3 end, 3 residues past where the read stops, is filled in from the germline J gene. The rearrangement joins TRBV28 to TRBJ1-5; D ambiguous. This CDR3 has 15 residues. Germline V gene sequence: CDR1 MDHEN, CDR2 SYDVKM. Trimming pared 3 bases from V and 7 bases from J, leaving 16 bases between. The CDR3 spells CASSFSRKFKQPQHF. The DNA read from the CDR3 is TGTGCCAGCAGTTTCTCCAGGAAATTTAAACAGCCC.

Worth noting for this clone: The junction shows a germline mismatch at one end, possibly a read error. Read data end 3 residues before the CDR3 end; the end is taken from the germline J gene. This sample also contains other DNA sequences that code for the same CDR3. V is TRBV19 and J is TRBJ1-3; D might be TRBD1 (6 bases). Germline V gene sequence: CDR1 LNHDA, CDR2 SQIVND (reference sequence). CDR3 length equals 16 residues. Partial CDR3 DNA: TGTGCCAGTAGTGAGGACAGCTGGCTCTCTGGAAACACA. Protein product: CASSEDSWLSGNT. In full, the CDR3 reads CASSEDSWLSGNTIYF.

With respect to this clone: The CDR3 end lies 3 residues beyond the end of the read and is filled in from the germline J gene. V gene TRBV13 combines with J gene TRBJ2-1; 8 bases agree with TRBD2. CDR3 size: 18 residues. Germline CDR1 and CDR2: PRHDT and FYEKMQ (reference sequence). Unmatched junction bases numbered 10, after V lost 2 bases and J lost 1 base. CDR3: CASSLWTFSGSSYNEQFF. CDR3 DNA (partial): TGTGCCAGCAGCTTATGGACCTTCAGCGGGAGTTCCTACAATGAG. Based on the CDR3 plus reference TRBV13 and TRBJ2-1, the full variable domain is AAGVIQSPRHLIKEKRETATLKCYPIPRHDTVYWYQQGPGQDPQFLISFYEKMQSDKGSIPDRFSAQQFSDYHSELNMSSLELGDSALYFCASSLWTFSGSSYNEQFFGPGTRLTVL.

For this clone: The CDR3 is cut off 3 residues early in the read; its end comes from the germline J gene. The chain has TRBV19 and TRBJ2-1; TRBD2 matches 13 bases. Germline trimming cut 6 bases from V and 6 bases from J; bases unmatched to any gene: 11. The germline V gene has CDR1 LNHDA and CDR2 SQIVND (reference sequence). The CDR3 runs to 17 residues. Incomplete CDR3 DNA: TGTGCCAGTAGCCGACTAGCGGGGGGTACCTGGGGCAATGAG. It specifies CASSRLAGGTWGNE. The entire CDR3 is CASSRLAGGTWGNEQFF.

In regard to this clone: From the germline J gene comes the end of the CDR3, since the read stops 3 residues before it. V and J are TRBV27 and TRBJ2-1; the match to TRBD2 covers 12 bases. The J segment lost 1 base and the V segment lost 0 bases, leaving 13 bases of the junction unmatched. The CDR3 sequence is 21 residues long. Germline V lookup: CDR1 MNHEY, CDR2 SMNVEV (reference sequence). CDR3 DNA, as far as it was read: TGTGCCAGCAGTTTATCAGGTCGGGGTGAGGGACTAGCGGGTTCCTACAATGAG. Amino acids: CASSLSGRGEGLAGSYNE. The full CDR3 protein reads CASSLSGRGEGLAGSYNEQFF.

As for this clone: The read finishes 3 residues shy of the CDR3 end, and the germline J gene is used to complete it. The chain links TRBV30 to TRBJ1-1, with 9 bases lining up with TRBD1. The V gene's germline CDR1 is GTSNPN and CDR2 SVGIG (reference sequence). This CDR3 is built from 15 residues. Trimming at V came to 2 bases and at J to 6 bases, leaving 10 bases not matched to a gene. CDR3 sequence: CAWSLFNRGLPEAFF. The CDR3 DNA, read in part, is TGTGCCTGGAGTCTTTTCAACAGGGGGCTCCCTGAA.

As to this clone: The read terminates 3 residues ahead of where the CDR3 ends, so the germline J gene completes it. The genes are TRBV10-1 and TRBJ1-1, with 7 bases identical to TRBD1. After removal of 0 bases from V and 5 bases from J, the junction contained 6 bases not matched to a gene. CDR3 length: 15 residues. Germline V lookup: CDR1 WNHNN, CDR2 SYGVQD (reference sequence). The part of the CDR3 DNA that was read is TGCGCCAGCAGTGAGTCGCTGGACAGGCGAACTGAA. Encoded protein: CASSESLDRRTE. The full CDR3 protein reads CASSESLDRRTEAFF.

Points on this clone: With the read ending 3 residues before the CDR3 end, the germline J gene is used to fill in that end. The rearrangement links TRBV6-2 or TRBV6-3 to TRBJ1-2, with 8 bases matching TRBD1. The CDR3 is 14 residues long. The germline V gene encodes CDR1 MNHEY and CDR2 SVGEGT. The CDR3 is CASSSVAGGYDYTF. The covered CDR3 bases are TGTGCCAGCAGTTCGGTGGCAGGGGGCTACGAC.

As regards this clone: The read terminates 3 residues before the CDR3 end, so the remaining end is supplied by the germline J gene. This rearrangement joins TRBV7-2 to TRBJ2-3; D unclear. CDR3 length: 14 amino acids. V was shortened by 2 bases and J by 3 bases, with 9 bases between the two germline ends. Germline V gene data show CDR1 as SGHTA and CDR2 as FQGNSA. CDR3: CASSLYQATDTQYF. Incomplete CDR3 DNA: TGTGCCAGCAGCTTATACCAGGCTACAGATACG. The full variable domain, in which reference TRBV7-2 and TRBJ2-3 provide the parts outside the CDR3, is GAGVSQSPSNKVTEKGKDVELRCDPISGHTALYWYRQSLGQGLEFLIYFQGNSAPDKSGLPSDRFSAERTGGSVSTLTIQRTQQEDSAVYLCASSLYQATDTQYFGPGTRLTVL.

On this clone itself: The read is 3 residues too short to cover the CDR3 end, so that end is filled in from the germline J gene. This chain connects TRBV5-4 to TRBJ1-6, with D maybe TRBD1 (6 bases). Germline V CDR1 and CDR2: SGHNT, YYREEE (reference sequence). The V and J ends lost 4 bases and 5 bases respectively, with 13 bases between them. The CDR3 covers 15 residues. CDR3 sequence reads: CASSGTGTNNSPLHF. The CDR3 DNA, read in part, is TGTGCCAGCAGCGGAACCGGGACAAATAATTCACCC.

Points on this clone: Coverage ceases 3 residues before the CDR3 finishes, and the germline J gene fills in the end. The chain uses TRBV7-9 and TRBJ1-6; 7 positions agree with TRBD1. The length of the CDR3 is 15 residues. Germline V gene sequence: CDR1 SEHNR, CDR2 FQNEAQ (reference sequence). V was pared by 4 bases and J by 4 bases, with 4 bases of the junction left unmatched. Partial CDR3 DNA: TGTGCCAGCAGCTGGGGGACAGCTTATAATTCACCC. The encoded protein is CASSWGTAYNSP. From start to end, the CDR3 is CASSWGTAYNSPLHF.

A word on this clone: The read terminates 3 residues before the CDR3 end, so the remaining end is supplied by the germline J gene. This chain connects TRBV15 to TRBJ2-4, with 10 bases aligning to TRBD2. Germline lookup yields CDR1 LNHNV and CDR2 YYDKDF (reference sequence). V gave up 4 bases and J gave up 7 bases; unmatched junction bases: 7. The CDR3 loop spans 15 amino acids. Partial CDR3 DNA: TGTGCCACCAGCAACGCTAGCGGGAGATGGAACATT. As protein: CATSNASGRWNI. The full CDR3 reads CATSNASGRWNIQYF.

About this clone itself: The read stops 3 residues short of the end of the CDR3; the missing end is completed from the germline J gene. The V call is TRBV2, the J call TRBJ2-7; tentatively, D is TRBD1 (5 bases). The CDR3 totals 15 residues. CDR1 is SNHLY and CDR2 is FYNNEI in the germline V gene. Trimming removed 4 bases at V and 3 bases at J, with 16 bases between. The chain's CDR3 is CASSATATRDYEQYF. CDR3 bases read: TGTGCCAGCAGTGCGACAGCGACACGCGACTACGAG.

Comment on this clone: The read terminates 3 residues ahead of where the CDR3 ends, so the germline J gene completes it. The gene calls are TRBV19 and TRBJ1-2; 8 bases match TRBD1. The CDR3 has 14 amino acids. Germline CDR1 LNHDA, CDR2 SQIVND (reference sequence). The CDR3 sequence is CASSILDRAYDYTF. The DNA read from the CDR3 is TGTGCCAGTAGTATCTTGGACAGGGCCTACGAC.

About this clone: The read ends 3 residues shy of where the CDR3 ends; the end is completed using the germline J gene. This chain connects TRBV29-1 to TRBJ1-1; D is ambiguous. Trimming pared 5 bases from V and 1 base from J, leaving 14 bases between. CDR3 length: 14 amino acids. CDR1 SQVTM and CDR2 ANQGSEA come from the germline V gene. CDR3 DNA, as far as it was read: TGCAGCGTTACCTATTCCCCGGGGAACACTGAA. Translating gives CSVTYSPGNTE. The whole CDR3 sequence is CSVTYSPGNTEAFF. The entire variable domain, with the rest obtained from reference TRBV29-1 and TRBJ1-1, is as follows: SAVISQKPSRDICQRGTSLTIQCQVDSQVTMMFWYRQQPGQSLTLIATANQGSEATYESGFVIDKFPISRPNLTFSTLTVSNMSPEDSSIYLCSVTYSPGNTEAFFGQGTRLTVV.

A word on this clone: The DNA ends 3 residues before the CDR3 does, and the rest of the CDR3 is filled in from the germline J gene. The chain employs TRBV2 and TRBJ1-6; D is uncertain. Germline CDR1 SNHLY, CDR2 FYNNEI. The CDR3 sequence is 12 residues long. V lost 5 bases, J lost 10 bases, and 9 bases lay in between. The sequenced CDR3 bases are TGTGCCAGCAGTTACATCCCATCACCC. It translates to CASSYIPSP. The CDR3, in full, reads CASSYIPSPLHF.

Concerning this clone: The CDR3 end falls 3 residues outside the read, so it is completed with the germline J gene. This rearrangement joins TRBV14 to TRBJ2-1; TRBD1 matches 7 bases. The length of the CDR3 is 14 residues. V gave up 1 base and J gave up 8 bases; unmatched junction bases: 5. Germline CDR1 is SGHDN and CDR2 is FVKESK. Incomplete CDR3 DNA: TGTGCCAGCAGCCAAGGGTGGACAGGCTATGAG. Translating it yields CASSQGWTGYE. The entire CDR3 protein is CASSQGWTGYEQFF. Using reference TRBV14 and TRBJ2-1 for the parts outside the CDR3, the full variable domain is EAGVTQFPSHSVIEKGQTVTLRCDPISGHDNLYWYRRVMGKEIKFLLHFVKESKQDESGMPNNRFLAERTGGTYSTLKVQPAELEDSGVYFCASSQGWTGYEQFFGPGTRLTVL.

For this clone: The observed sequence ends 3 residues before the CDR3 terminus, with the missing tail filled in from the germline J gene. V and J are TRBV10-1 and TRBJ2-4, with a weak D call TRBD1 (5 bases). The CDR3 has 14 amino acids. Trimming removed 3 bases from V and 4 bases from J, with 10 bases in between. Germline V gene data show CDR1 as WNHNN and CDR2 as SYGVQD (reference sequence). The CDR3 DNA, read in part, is TGCGCCAGCAGTGAAGCAGGGCCTAAAAACATT. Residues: CASSEAGPKNI. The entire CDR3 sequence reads CASSEAGPKNIQYF.

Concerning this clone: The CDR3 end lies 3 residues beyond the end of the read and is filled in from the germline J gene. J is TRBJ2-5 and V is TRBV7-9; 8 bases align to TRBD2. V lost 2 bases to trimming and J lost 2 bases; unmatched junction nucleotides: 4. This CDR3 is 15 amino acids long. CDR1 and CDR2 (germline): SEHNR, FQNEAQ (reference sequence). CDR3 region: CASSLITSGQETQYF. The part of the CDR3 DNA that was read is TGTGCCAGCAGCTTAATAACTAGCGGACAAGAGACC.

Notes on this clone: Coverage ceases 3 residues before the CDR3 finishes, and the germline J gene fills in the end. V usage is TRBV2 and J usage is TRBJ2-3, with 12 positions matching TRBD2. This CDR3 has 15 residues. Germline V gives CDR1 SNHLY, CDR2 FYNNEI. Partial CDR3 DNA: TGTGCCACCAATCTAGCGGGAGGGGGCCAAGAGACG. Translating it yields CATNLAGGGQET. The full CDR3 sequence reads CATNLAGGGQETQYF.

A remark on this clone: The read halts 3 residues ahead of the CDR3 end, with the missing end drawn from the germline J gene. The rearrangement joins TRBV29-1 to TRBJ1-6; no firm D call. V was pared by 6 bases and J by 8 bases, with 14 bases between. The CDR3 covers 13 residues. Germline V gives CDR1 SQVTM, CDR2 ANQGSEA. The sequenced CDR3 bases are TGCAGCGTCTACAGCCTTCGCCATTCACCC. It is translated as CSVYSLRHSP. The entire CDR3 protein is CSVYSLRHSPLHF. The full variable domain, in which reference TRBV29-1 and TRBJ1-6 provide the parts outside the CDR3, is SAVISQKPSRDICQRGTSLTIQCQVDSQVTMMFWYRQQPGQSLTLIATANQGSEATYESGFVIDKFPISRPNLTFSTLTVSNMSPEDSSIYLCSVYSLRHSPLHFGNGTRLTVT.

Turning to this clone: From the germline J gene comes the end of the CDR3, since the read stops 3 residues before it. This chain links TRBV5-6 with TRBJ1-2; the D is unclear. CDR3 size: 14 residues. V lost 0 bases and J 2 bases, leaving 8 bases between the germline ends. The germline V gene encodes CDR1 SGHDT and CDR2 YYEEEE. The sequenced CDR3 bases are TGTGCCAGCAGCTTGGTTAGTGTAAACTATGGC. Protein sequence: CASSLVSVNYG. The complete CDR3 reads CASSLVSVNYGYTF.